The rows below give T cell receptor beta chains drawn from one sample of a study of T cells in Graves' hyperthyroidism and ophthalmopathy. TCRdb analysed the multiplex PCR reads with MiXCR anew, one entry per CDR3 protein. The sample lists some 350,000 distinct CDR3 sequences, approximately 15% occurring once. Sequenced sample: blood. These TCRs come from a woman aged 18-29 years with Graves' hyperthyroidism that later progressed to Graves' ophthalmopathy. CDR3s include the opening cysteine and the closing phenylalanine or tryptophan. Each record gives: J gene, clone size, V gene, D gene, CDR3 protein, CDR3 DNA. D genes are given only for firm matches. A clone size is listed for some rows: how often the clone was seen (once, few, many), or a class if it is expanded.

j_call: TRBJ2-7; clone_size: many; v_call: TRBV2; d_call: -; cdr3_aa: CASSTAVGNEQYF; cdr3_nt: TGTGCCAGCAGCACGGCGGTCGGGAACGAGCAGTACTTC
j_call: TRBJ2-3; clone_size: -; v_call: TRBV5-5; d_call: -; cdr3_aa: CASSFPAGSDTQYF; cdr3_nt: TGTGCCAGCAGCTTTCCAGCGGGTTCCGATACGCAGTATTTT
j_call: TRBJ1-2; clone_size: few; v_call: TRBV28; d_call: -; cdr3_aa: CASSTAQERGYTF; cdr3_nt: TGTGCCAGCAGCACCGCCCAAGAGCGTGGCTACACCTTC
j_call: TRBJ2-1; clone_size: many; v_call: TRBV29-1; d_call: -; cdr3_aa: CSVWTGQQFF; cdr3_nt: TGCAGCGTCTGGACGGGCCAGCAGTTCTTC
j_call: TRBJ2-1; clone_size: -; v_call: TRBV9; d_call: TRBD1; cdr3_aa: CASSSPRTGTGNEQFF; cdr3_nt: TGTGCCAGCAGCTCACCTCGGACAGGGACCGGGAATGAGCAGTTCTTC
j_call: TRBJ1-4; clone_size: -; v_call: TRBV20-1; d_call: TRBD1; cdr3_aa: CSAHRGAGNEKLFF; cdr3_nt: TGCAGTGCTCACAGGGGAGCTGGTAATGAAAAACTGTTTTTT
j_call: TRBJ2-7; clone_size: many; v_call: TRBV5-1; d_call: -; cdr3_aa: CASSSLDISSYEQYF; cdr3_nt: TGCGCCAGCAGCTCCCTGGACATTTCCTCCTACGAGCAGTACTTC
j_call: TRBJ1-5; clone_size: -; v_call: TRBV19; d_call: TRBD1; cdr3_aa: CASSITGGGNQPQHF; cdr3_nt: TGTGCCAGTAGTATAACAGGGGGCGGAAATCAGCCCCAGCATTTT
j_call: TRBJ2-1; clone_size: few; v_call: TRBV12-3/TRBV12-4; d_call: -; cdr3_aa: CASSLRDWGNEQFF; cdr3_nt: TGTGCCAGCAGTTTACGGGACTGGGGCAATGAGCAGTTCTTC
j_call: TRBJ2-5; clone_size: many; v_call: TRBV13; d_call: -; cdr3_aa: CASSLAQGETQYF; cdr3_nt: TGTGCCAGCAGCTTAGCACAGGGAGAGACCCAGTACTTC
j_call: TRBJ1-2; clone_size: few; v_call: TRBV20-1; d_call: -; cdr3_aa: CSATIDGRLPRTYGYTF; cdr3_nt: TGCAGTGCTACAATAGATGGACGGTTGCCTCGTACCTATGGCTACACCTTC
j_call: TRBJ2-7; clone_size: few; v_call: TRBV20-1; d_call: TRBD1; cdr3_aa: CSARVGGTGRHEQYF; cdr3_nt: TGCAGTGCTAGAGTCGGTGGGACAGGGAGGCACGAGCAGTACTTC
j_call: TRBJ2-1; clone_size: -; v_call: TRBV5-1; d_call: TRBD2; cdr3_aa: CASSREGVREGPYNEQFF; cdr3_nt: TGCGCCAGCAGCAGGGAGGGGGTGCGGGAGGGCCCCTACAATGAGCAGTTCTTC
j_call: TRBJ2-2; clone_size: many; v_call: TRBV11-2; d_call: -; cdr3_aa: CASSLGLATWEELFF; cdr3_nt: TGTGCCAGCAGCTTAGGGCTAGCGACCTGGGAGGAGCTGTTTTTT
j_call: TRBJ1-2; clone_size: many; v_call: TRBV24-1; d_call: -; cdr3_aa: CATSDSQGGYGYTF; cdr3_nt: TGTGCCACCAGTGACTCACAGGGAGGCTATGGCTACACCTTC
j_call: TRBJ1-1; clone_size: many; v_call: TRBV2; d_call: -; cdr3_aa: CASKAGAVNTEAFF; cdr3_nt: TGTGCCAGCAAGGCAGGGGCGGTGAACACTGAAGCTTTCTTT
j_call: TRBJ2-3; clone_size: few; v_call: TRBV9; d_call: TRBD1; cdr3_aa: CASSDDRAADTQYF; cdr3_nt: TGTGCCAGCAGCGACGACAGGGCAGCAGATACGCAGTATTTT
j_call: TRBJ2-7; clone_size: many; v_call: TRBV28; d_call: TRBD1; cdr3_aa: CASSFKRGTGGNEQYF; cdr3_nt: TGTGCCAGCAGTTTTAAACGAGGGACAGGGGGCAACGAGCAGTACTTC
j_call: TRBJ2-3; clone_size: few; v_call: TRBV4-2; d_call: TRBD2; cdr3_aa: CASSQAGTTATDTQYF; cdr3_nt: TGTGCCAGCAGCCAAGCCGGGACTACCGCCACAGATACGCAGTATTTT
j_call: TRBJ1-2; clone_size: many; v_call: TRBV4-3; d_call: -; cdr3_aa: CASSQDRSGRRGYTF; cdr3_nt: TGCGCCAGCAGCCAAGATCGATCGGGGAGACGCGGCTACACCTTC
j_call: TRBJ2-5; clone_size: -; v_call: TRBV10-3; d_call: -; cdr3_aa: CAISESLQETQYF; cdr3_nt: TGTGCCATCAGTGAGTCCCTACAAGAGACCCAGTACTTC
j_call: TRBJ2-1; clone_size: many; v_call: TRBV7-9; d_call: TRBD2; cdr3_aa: CASSFGKGLAPSGEQFF; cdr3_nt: TGTGCCAGCAGCTTTGGTAAGGGACTAGCCCCATCAGGTGAGCAGTTCTTC
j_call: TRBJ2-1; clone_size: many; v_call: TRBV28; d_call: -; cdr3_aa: CASSLFRGSNEQFF; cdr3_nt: TGTGCCAGCAGTTTGTTTAGAGGTTCCAATGAGCAGTTCTTC
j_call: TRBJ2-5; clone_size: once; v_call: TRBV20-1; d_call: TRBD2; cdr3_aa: CSPPSGRARETQYF; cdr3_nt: TGCAGTCCCCCTAGCGGGAGGGCAAGAGAGACCCAGTACTTC
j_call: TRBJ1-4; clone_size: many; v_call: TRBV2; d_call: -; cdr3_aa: CASSDGRGHEKLFF; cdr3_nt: TGTGCCAGCAGTGACGGTAGAGGACACGAAAAACTGTTTTTT
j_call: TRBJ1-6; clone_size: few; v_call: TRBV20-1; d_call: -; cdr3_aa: CSAYGSIYNSPLHF; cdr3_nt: TGCAGTGCTTACGGGAGTATCTATAATTCACCCCTCCACTTT
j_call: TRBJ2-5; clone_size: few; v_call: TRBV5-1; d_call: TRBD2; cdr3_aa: CASSQEASGSITAETQYF; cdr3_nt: TGCGCCAGCAGCCAGGAAGCTAGCGGATCCATCACGGCAGAGACCCAGTACTTC
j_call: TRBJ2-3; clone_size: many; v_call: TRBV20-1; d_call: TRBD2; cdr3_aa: CSALGLAGGRYTQYF; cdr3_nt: TGCAGTGCTCTTGGACTAGCGGGAGGGCGGTATACGCAGTATTTT
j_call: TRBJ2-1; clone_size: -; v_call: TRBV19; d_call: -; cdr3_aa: CASSSGILHNEQFF; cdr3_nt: TGTGCCAGTAGTAGCGGGATCCTCCACAATGAGCAGTTCTTC
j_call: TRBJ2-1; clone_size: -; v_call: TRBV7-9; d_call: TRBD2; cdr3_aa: CASSPTRGREFF; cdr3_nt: TGTGCCAGCAGCCCCACGCGGGGGAGAGAGTTCTTC
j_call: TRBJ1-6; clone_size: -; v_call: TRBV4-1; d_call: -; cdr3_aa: CASSQEGGYLSPLHF; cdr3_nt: TGCGCCAGCAGCCAAGAAGGCGGGTATCTTTCACCCCTCCACTTT
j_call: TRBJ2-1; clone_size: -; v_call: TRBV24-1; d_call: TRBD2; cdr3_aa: CATSDFSSGRKRDEQFF; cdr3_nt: TGTGCCACCAGTGATTTCAGCAGCGGGAGGAAACGGGATGAGCAGTTCTTC
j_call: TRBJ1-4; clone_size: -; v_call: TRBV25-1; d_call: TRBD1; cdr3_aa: CASSALQLTGDRVPVGEKLFF; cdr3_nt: TGTGCCAGCAGTGCACTACAACTGACAGGGGACAGGGTCCCGGTGGGTGAAAAACTGTTTTTT
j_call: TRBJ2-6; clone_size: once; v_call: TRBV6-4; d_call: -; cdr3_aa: CASSATGDGANVLTF; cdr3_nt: TGTGCCAGCAGTGCGACAGGCGATGGGGCCAACGTCCTGACTTTC
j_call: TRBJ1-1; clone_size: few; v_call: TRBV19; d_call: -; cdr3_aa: CASSMNSIFAEAFF; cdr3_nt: TGTGCCAGTAGTATGAACAGTATTTTCGCTGAAGCTTTCTTT
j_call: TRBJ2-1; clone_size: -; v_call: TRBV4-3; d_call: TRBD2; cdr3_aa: CASSVTGTSGNEQFF; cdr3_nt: TGCGCCAGCAGCGTCACCGGGACTAGCGGCAATGAGCAGTTCTTC
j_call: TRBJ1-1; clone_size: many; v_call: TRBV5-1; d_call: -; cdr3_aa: CASSPQGSEAFF; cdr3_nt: TGCGCCAGCAGCCCTCAGGGGTCTGAAGCTTTCTTT
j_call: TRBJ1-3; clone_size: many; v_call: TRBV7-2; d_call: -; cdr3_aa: CASMSSGNTIYF; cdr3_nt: TGTGCTTCCATGAGCTCTGGAAACACCATATATTTT
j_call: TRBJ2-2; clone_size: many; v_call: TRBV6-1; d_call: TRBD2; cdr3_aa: CASRGRTSGTGELFF; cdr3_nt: TGTGCCAGCCGCGGGAGGACTAGCGGGACCGGGGAGCTGTTTTTT
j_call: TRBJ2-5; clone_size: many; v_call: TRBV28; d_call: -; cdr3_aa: CASRPTPQETQYF; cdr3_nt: TGTGCCAGCAGGCCGACCCCCCAAGAGACCCAGTACTTC